This TCR beta chain was recorded in a study of OX40 agonist ivuxolimab in advanced cancers. About the research overall: Melanoma, hepatocellular carcinoma, head and neck or renal cell cancer occurred in dose-escalation patients.

Overall study results and limits: Researchers report that CD8+ T cells had, on average, more expanded clones than CD4+.

With regard to this clone: Its target is unknown.

Assay: immunoSEQ multiplex PCR; the TCRdb copy retains only in-frame clones and omits some. The table lists about 80,000 clones, 84% of them singletons. Specimen: CD4+ or CD8+ T cells sorted from blood, collected in a trial of the OX40 agonist ivuxolimab. The sequence was collected from an adult with an advanced solid tumor such as melanoma, head and neck, liver or kidney cancer.

Here the CDR3 reads CASLPYWGPGELFF. CDR3 sequence (DNA): TGTGCCAGCCTACCGTATTGGGGACCCGGGGAGCTGTTTTTT. The chain is built from TRBV2 and TRBJ2-2; D may correspond to TRBD1 or TRBD2 (5 bases each). V shed 8 bases and J shed 6 bases, with 16 bases lying between them. The CDR3 covers 14 residues. Germline V CDR1 and CDR2: SNHLY, FYNNEI.